Listed below are T cell receptor beta chains from one sample, sequenced in a study of regulatory T cells in long-lasting Graves disease. TCRdb reprocessed the multiplex PCR reads via MiXCR and lists one record per CDR3 protein. The sample lists roughly 400,000 distinct CDR3 sequences; about 15% were seen once. The data also belong to a second study, concerning T cells in Graves' hyperthyroidism and ophthalmopathy.

Here the sequenced sample was peripheral blood mononuclear cells (PBMCs), taken at new diagnosis, from a patient treated with antithyroid drugs. The receptor set was obtained from a woman in her forties with Graves disease. Both conserved end residues are part of each CDR3. The D gene is left open where the match is weak. Clone sizes are given selectively: once, few, many, or a class where the clone is expanded.

v_call: TRBV11-2
j_call: TRBJ2-2
d_call: NA
clone_size: NA
cdr3_nt: TGTGCCAGCAGCTTACAGCCAGGGGGGGCCGGGGAGCTGTTTTTT
cdr3_aa: CASSLQPGGAGELFF

v_call: TRBV27
j_call: TRBJ2-1
d_call: TRBD1
clone_size: many
cdr3_nt: TGTGCCAGCAGTTACCGGACAGGGGGTTCCTACAATGAGCAGTTCTTC
cdr3_aa: CASSYRTGGSYNEQFF

v_call: TRBV18
j_call: TRBJ2-3
d_call: TRBD2
clone_size: NA
cdr3_nt: TGTGCCAGCTCACCGCCGGGGGGGCACACAGATACGCAGTATTTT
cdr3_aa: CASSPPGGHTDTQYF

v_call: TRBV11-3
j_call: TRBJ2-1
d_call: TRBD2
clone_size: many
cdr3_nt: TGTGCCAGCAGCTCATGGACTAGCGGGAATGAGCAGTTCTTC
cdr3_aa: CASSSWTSGNEQFF

v_call: TRBV24-1
j_call: TRBJ2-2
d_call: TRBD1
clone_size: many
cdr3_nt: TGTGCCACCAGTGAACAGGGGGATTACACCGGGGAGCTGTTTTTT
cdr3_aa: CATSEQGDYTGELFF

v_call: TRBV28
j_call: TRBJ1-2
d_call: NA
clone_size: many
cdr3_nt: TGTGCCAGCAGCTGGGGGGACAAAGGGTATGGCTACACCTTC
cdr3_aa: CASSWGDKGYGYTF

v_call: TRBV30
j_call: TRBJ1-2
d_call: NA
clone_size: NA
cdr3_nt: TGTGCCTGGAGCCCGGGGCAGGTTGGGTATGGCTACACCTTC
cdr3_aa: CAWSPGQVGYGYTF

v_call: TRBV3-1
j_call: TRBJ1-2
d_call: TRBD1
clone_size: NA
cdr3_nt: TGTGCCAGCAGCCCCCGGGACAGGGATGGCTACACCTTC
cdr3_aa: CASSPRDRDGYTF

v_call: TRBV7-9
j_call: TRBJ2-5
d_call: NA
clone_size: many
cdr3_nt: TGTGCCAGCAGCCCCCGACAGGGAGGGGAGACCCAGTACTTC
cdr3_aa: CASSPRQGGETQYF

v_call: TRBV27
j_call: TRBJ1-2
d_call: NA
clone_size: many
cdr3_nt: TGTGCCAGCAGGCCGACAGGATCATATGGCTACACCTTC
cdr3_aa: CASRPTGSYGYTF

v_call: TRBV12-3/TRBV12-4
j_call: TRBJ2-4
d_call: NA
clone_size: many
cdr3_nt: TGTGCCAGCAGTTCGACTAGTGGAAACATTCAGTACTTC
cdr3_aa: CASSSTSGNIQYF

v_call: TRBV4-2
j_call: TRBJ1-1
d_call: NA
clone_size: many
cdr3_nt: TGTGCCAGCAGCCAAGAACATGTGAACACTGAAGCTTTCTTT
cdr3_aa: CASSQEHVNTEAFF

v_call: TRBV2
j_call: TRBJ1-5
d_call: NA
clone_size: many
cdr3_nt: TGTGCCAGCAGTTCCGGGACTTCCAATCAGCCCCAGCATTTT
cdr3_aa: CASSSGTSNQPQHF

v_call: TRBV7-2
j_call: TRBJ1-2
d_call: TRBD1
clone_size: NA
cdr3_nt: TGTGCCAGCAGCACCCCGGACAGGGTGTATGGCTACACCTTC
cdr3_aa: CASSTPDRVYGYTF

v_call: TRBV12-3/TRBV12-4
j_call: TRBJ1-1
d_call: NA
clone_size: few
cdr3_nt: TGTACCAGCAGTCCGACCCCGGGACTTGAAGCTTTCTTT
cdr3_aa: CTSSPTPGLEAFF

v_call: TRBV20-1
j_call: TRBJ2-1
d_call: TRBD2
clone_size: many
cdr3_nt: TGCAGTGCTAAAACCGGGACTAGCGTCTACAATGAGCAGTTCTTC
cdr3_aa: CSAKTGTSVYNEQFF

v_call: TRBV18
j_call: TRBJ1-5
d_call: TRBD1
clone_size: few
cdr3_nt: TGTGCCAGCTCACCACAACAGGGGCCGGATCAGCCCCAGCATTTT
cdr3_aa: CASSPQQGPDQPQHF

v_call: TRBV20-1
j_call: TRBJ2-7
d_call: NA
clone_size: few
cdr3_nt: TGCAGTGCTGGCCGCCGGGGCACCGGCTACGAGCAGTACTTC
cdr3_aa: CSAGRRGTGYEQYF

v_call: TRBV28
j_call: TRBJ1-2
d_call: NA
clone_size: many
cdr3_nt: TGTGCCAGCAGTTTAGGTCCAGGTCACTATGGCTACACCTTC
cdr3_aa: CASSLGPGHYGYTF

v_call: TRBV20-1
j_call: TRBJ2-7
d_call: NA
clone_size: NA
cdr3_nt: TGCAGTGCTTGGGACCGCTACGAGCAGTACTTC
cdr3_aa: CSAWDRYEQYF

v_call: TRBV12-3/TRBV12-4
j_call: TRBJ1-1
d_call: NA
clone_size: many
cdr3_nt: TGTGCCAGCAGTTTAGTCGGACCCGAAGCTTTCTTT
cdr3_aa: CASSLVGPEAFF

v_call: TRBV6-5
j_call: TRBJ2-7
d_call: TRBD1
clone_size: many
cdr3_nt: TGTGCCAGCAGTTACCGACAGGGTACCCCCTACGAGCAGTACTTC
cdr3_aa: CASSYRQGTPYEQYF

v_call: TRBV11-2
j_call: TRBJ2-1
d_call: TRBD2
clone_size: NA
cdr3_nt: TGTGCCAGCAGTTTTAGCGGGAGGGCCGGGGATGAGCAGTTCTTC
cdr3_aa: CASSFSGRAGDEQFF

v_call: TRBV15
j_call: TRBJ1-5
d_call: NA
clone_size: NA
cdr3_nt: TGTGCCACCAGCAGAGGATCAGGAAACACTGGTCAGCCCCAGCATTTT
cdr3_aa: CATSRGSGNTGQPQHF

v_call: TRBV7-9
j_call: TRBJ2-3
d_call: TRBD2
clone_size: few
cdr3_nt: TGTGCCAGCAGCTTACGAGCTAGCGGGAGAGATACGCAGTATTTT
cdr3_aa: CASSLRASGRDTQYF

v_call: TRBV5-1
j_call: TRBJ2-2
d_call: NA
clone_size: few
cdr3_nt: TGCGCCAGCAGCTTGGAGGCCGTGGGCACCGGGGAGCTGTTTTTT
cdr3_aa: CASSLEAVGTGELFF

v_call: TRBV27
j_call: TRBJ1-6
d_call: NA
clone_size: many
cdr3_nt: TGTGCCAGTAAGTGGGAGGGGCCTAATTCACCCCTCCACTTT
cdr3_aa: CASKWEGPNSPLHF

v_call: TRBV6-2/TRBV6-3
j_call: TRBJ2-2
d_call: TRBD1
clone_size: NA
cdr3_nt: TGTGCCAGCAGGACAGGGCAAAGCCCAACACCCGGGGAGCTGTTTTTT
cdr3_aa: CASRTGQSPTPGELFF

v_call: TRBV28
j_call: TRBJ2-7
d_call: NA
clone_size: many
cdr3_nt: TGTGCCAGCAGTTTGAGTGGGTTTTCCTACGAGCAGTACTTC
cdr3_aa: CASSLSGFSYEQYF

v_call: TRBV9
j_call: TRBJ2-7
d_call: NA
clone_size: NA
cdr3_nt: TGTGCCAGCAGCTCCTCCGGGACATACTACGAGCAGTACTTC
cdr3_aa: CASSSSGTYYEQYF

v_call: TRBV20-1
j_call: TRBJ2-6
d_call: NA
clone_size: NA
cdr3_nt: TGCAGTGCTAGAGGTCGGGGTGCTGGGGCCAACGTCCTGACTTTC
cdr3_aa: CSARGRGAGANVLTF

v_call: TRBV7-2
j_call: TRBJ2-1
d_call: NA
clone_size: many
cdr3_nt: TGTGCCAGCAGCTTAGTTACGGCCCCTAATGAGCAGTTCTTC
cdr3_aa: CASSLVTAPNEQFF

v_call: TRBV19
j_call: TRBJ2-7
d_call: NA
clone_size: NA
cdr3_nt: TGTGCCAGCAAAGGTCAGGGACCCTACGAGCAGTACTTC
cdr3_aa: CASKGQGPYEQYF

v_call: TRBV19
j_call: TRBJ1-5
d_call: NA
clone_size: NA
cdr3_nt: TGTGCCAGTAGTCCACGAGGAAGGTTCAATCAGCCCCAGCATTTT
cdr3_aa: CASSPRGRFNQPQHF

v_call: TRBV5-5
j_call: TRBJ1-2
d_call: TRBD1
clone_size: many
cdr3_nt: TGTGCCAGCAGCTTGGCCGGGACAGGGCAGGCCTATGGCTACACCTTC
cdr3_aa: CASSLAGTGQAYGYTF

v_call: TRBV14
j_call: TRBJ2-1
d_call: NA
clone_size: NA
cdr3_nt: TGTGCCAGCAGCCAAGATTTTGGGATTGAGCAGTTCTTC
cdr3_aa: CASSQDFGIEQFF

v_call: TRBV5-4
j_call: TRBJ1-2
d_call: NA
clone_size: NA
cdr3_nt: TGTGCCAGCAGCCCAGGGCAGGGGCGAACTAACTATGGCTACACCTTC
cdr3_aa: CASSPGQGRTNYGYTF

v_call: TRBV19
j_call: TRBJ2-1
d_call: TRBD1
clone_size: few
cdr3_nt: TGTGCCAGTAGTATAGCTACAGGGGACCCCTACAATGAGCAGTTCTTC
cdr3_aa: CASSIATGDPYNEQFF

v_call: TRBV3-1
j_call: TRBJ1-2
d_call: NA
clone_size: many
cdr3_nt: TGTGCCAGCAGCAGCCCGGGACACCCTCACTATGGCTACACCTTC
cdr3_aa: CASSSPGHPHYGYTF

v_call: TRBV12-3/TRBV12-4
j_call: TRBJ2-7
d_call: TRBD1
clone_size: many
cdr3_nt: TGTGCCAGCAGCCGACAGGGGGAGGCCTACGAGCAGTACTTC
cdr3_aa: CASSRQGEAYEQYF

v_call: TRBV3-1
j_call: TRBJ2-3
d_call: TRBD1
clone_size: many
cdr3_nt: TGTGCCAGCCGACAGGGGTTCACAGATACGCAGTATTTT
cdr3_aa: CASRQGFTDTQYF

v_call: TRBV19
j_call: TRBJ1-1
d_call: TRBD1
clone_size: few
cdr3_nt: TGTGCCAGTAGTATTTTAAACAGGGGCTCGAACACTGAAGCTTTCTTT
cdr3_aa: CASSILNRGSNTEAFF

v_call: TRBV14
j_call: TRBJ2-1
d_call: NA
clone_size: many
cdr3_nt: TGTGCCAGCAGCCGGACAGCCTCAGCGAACAATGAGCAGTTCTTC
cdr3_aa: CASSRTASANNEQFF

v_call: TRBV27
j_call: TRBJ2-7
d_call: TRBD2
clone_size: many
cdr3_nt: TGTGCCAGCAGTCACACTAGCGGGATGGGCGAGCAGTACTTC
cdr3_aa: CASSHTSGMGEQYF

v_call: TRBV9
j_call: TRBJ1-5
d_call: TRBD1
clone_size: few
cdr3_nt: TGTGCCAGCAGCTCGGGACAGAATCAGCCCCAGCATTTT
cdr3_aa: CASSSGQNQPQHF

v_call: TRBV6-5
j_call: TRBJ1-6
d_call: NA
clone_size: few
cdr3_nt: TGTGCCAGCAGTTTTGAGGTGGGGGGATATAATTCACCCCTCCACTTT
cdr3_aa: CASSFEVGGYNSPLHF

v_call: TRBV12-3/TRBV12-4
j_call: TRBJ1-5
d_call: TRBD1
clone_size: many
cdr3_nt: TGTGCCAGCAGAGAATCTGACAGGGACAATCAGCCCCAGCATTTT
cdr3_aa: CASRESDRDNQPQHF

v_call: TRBV6-5
j_call: TRBJ2-2
d_call: NA
clone_size: many
cdr3_nt: TGTGCCAGCAGTTGGGGACAAAACACCGGGGAGCTGTTTTTT
cdr3_aa: CASSWGQNTGELFF

v_call: TRBV5-4
j_call: TRBJ1-1
d_call: NA
clone_size: many
cdr3_nt: TGTGCCAGCAGCTGGGGGGGGACGGTGTATAAGAACACTGAAGCTTTCTTT
cdr3_aa: CASSWGGTVYKNTEAFF

v_call: TRBV28
j_call: TRBJ2-5
d_call: NA
clone_size: many
cdr3_nt: TGTGCCAGCAGCCCTGGAGGGGGCGGGAGAAAGACCCAGTACTTC
cdr3_aa: CASSPGGGGRKTQYF

v_call: TRBV9
j_call: TRBJ2-7
d_call: NA
clone_size: many
cdr3_nt: TGTGCCAGCAGCTCAGGGCGGGGTACCTACGAGCAGTACTTC
cdr3_aa: CASSSGRGTYEQYF

v_call: TRBV3-1
j_call: TRBJ2-2
d_call: NA
clone_size: few
cdr3_nt: TGTGCCAGCAGCCCCCGGACAGTCAACACCGGGGAGCTGTTTTTT
cdr3_aa: CASSPRTVNTGELFF

v_call: TRBV20-1
j_call: TRBJ2-7
d_call: NA
clone_size: few
cdr3_nt: TGCAGTGCTAGAGATCTCGGCGACCGCTGCTACGAGCAGTACTTC
cdr3_aa: CSARDLGDRCYEQYF

v_call: TRBV19
j_call: TRBJ2-3
d_call: TRBD2
clone_size: many
cdr3_nt: TGTGCCAGTAGTTGGGTTCGGGAGGGCCGAGAAGATACGCAGTATTTT
cdr3_aa: CASSWVREGREDTQYF

v_call: TRBV7-8
j_call: TRBJ2-2
d_call: NA
clone_size: NA
cdr3_nt: TGTGCCAGCAGCGTACCTCAAACCGGGGAGCTGTTTTTT
cdr3_aa: CASSVPQTGELFF